The clone carrying this T cell receptor beta chain occurred a few times. Both 60 Vbeta primers and 13 Jbeta primers went into the PCR. Repertoires were generated with immunoSEQ multiplex PCR, while TCRdb's copy carries only in-frame clones and drops some. The top ten clones hold approximately 0.4% of a sample with about 210,000 clones, about four fifths of them seen once. The record originates from a study of cytomegalovirus exposure and HLA in healthy donors. As for the study in general: Around 89 million unique TCRs from HLA-typed donors made up an early data release.

The CDR3 is 13 residues long. Looked up from germline, CDR1 is MDHEN and CDR2 is SYDVKM. The rearrangement joins TRBV28 to TRBJ2-5; 7 nucleotides align to TRBD1. The DNA end is more similar to TRBJ2-7, so the J call may be wrong. The specimen sequenced was PBMCs. This clonotype was obtained from a male donor in good health and CMV-seropositive. In DNA form, the CDR3 reads TGTGCCAGCAGCCCTGACAGGGCCCACGAGCAGTACTTC. Its translation is CASSPDRAHEQYF.